Below, 19 T cell receptor beta chains from the same sample are listed, as sequenced in a study of T cells after yellow fever vaccination (dated by TCRdb to about 2019). Libraries came from 5' RACE. Sequenced using an Illumina NovaSeq 6000. TCRdb itself trimmed the public reads at Q25 with fastp, ran MiXCR and retained productive beta chains. Identical CDR3 protein sequences are pooled into one entry, listed with their most common genes and DNA. This sample lists approximately 240,000 distinct CDR3 sequences; around 3.5% were detected once. Of the sample, about 20% is held by the ten largest clones. What the treatment or condition label conveys for this sample: live attenuated yellow fever vaccine strain. Sequencing was performed on PBMCs, taken 15 days after the yellow fever booster vaccination. Source of these receptors: a man aged 18 to 30 who received the YFV17D yellow fever vaccine.

This clonotype was detected many times. The rearrangement uses TRBV7-3 and TRBJ2-2; D not resolved. Germline loops: CDR1 SGHTA, CDR2 FQGTGA. The CDR3 covers 12 residues. Written as DNA, the CDR3 is TGTGTCGTGGGGTGGGGCACCGGGGAGCTGTTTTTT. Protein product: CVVGWGTGELFF.

This clonotype was detected ten times or more. This chain links TRBV6-2 or TRBV6-3 with TRBJ2-3; no definite D call. Trimming took 2 bases from V and 0 from J, leaving 9 bases between them. CDR3 length equals 15 residues. Germline CDR1 reads MNHEY; CDR2 reads SVGEGT. The CDR3 spells CASSYIQSSTDTQYF. CDR3 nucleotides: TGTGCCAGCAGTTACATACAGTCCAGCACAGATACGCAGTATTTT.

This clonotype has at least ten counts. The V call is TRBV6-5, the J call TRBJ2-3, with TRBD2 matching over 8 bases. Germline V gene data show CDR1 as MNHEY and CDR2 as SVGAGI. The CDR3 spans 14 residues. V lost 7 bases, J lost 5 bases, and 8 bases stayed unmatched. The CDR3 nucleotides are TGTGCCAGCATGACGGGGGGGCGAGGAGATACGCAGTATTTT. This gives the protein CASMTGGRGDTQYF.

This clonotype was observed at least ten times. This chain uses TRBV21-1 with TRBJ1-1; the table assigns TRBD1, which was not confirmed against the DNA. TRBV21-1 counts as a pseudogene. CDR3 size: 17 residues. The CDR3 DNA is TGTGCCAGCACCCCTGGGAAGGGGGCGAAAGGAAGCGCGGAAGCTTTCTTT. It specifies CASTPGKGAKGSAEAFF.

This clonotype has ten or more counts. The rearrangement links TRBV10-3 to TRBJ1-2; 7 positions agree with TRBD1. The CDR3 spans 12 residues. V gave up 10 bases and J gave up 4 bases; unmatched junction bases: 6. The V gene's germline CDR1 is ENHRY and CDR2 SYGVKD. As DNA, the CDR3 is TGTGCCAGCACAGGGGAAGGCTATGGCTACACCTTC. Translating gives CASTGEGYGYTF.

This clonotype was seen ten or more times. This chain links TRBV12-3 or TRBV12-4 with TRBJ1-2; 9 bases fit TRBD1. CDR3 size: 14 residues. Losses at the gene ends were 5 bases for V and 2 bases for J; bases not matched to a gene: 3. The CDR3 region has the DNA TGTGCCAGCAGTCCAGGACAGGGGAACTATGGCTACACCTTC. This codes for CASSPGQGNYGYTF.

This clonotype was seen ten or more times. This chain connects TRBV7-9 to TRBJ2-5, with TRBD2 matching over 12 bases. The CDR3 is 14 amino acids. The junction had 3 bases not matched to a gene; V was cut back by 5 bases and J by 5 bases. Germline V gene sequence: CDR1 SEHNR, CDR2 FQNEAQ (reference sequence). The CDR3 loop is CASSASGGAETQYF. The CDR3 DNA follows: TGTGCCAGCAGCGCTAGCGGGGGGGCGGAGACCCAGTACTTC.

In this sample, this clonotype turned up many times. The chain combines TRBV12-3 or TRBV12-4 with TRBJ1-2, with no clear D. The CDR3 loop spans 13 amino acids. V dropped 7 bases and J dropped 8 bases, with 17 bases sitting between them. The CDR3 loop is CASTPLGREGYTF. In nucleotides, the CDR3 is TGTGCCAGCACCCCTTTGGGCCGGGAGGGCTACACCTTC.

A word on this clonotype: A much larger clone lies one base from this, so it may be a read error. The rearrangement uses TRBV12-3 or TRBV12-4 and TRBJ2-1; 9 bases match TRBD2. V shed 2 bases and J 7 bases; nucleotides not matched to a gene: 6. The CDR3 loop spans 15 amino acids. CDR3 nucleotides: TGTGCCAGCAGTTTAATGACTAGCGGCCGGAATGAGCAGTTCTTC. It specifies CASSLMTSGRNEQFF.

CDR3 DNA sequence: TGTGCCTGGAGTGTCAGGGGGCTGCTCGGTCAAGAGACCCAGTACTTC. This translates into CAWSVRGLLGQETQYF. The chain combines TRBV30 with TRBJ2-5; the match to TRBD1 covers 8 bases. CDR1 and CDR2 (germline): GTSNPN, SVGIG (reference sequence). The CDR3 is 16 amino acids. V shed 0 bases, J shed 2 bases, and the junction held 8 bases outside the gene matches.

This clonotype has a count of ten or more. The chain recombines TRBV6-5 with TRBJ1-5; D is undetermined. The V and J ends lost 2 bases and 4 bases respectively, with 9 bases between them. The CDR3 runs 14 residues. The germline V gene has CDR1 MNHEY and CDR2 SVGAGI. DNA of the CDR3: TGTGCCAGCAGTTACGGTCAGTTGAATCAGCCCCAGCATTTT. Translated, it gives CASSYGQLNQPQHF.

This clonotype was recorded many times. The CDR3 DNA reads as TGCAGTGCTAGCGCCGTCCGGGCGGGCGGGGAGCTGTTTTTT. It encodes CSASAVRAGGELFF. The chain is built from TRBV20-1 and TRBJ2-2, with a possible D match to TRBD2 (5 bases). The CDR3 has 14 amino acids. Looked up from germline, CDR1 is DFQATT and CDR2 is SNEGSKA (reference sequence). Deletions cut 3 bases from V and 7 bases from J, with 15 bases between.

At least ten counts were recorded for this clonotype. The V call is TRBV27, the J call TRBJ2-1, with 14 bases aligning to TRBD2. This CDR3 contains 15 residues. Losses at the gene ends were 5 bases for V and 7 bases for J; bases not matched to a gene: 4. Germline-derived CDR1 and CDR2 are MNHEY and SMNVEV (reference sequence). The CDR3 sequence is CASSRLAGGLNEQFF. In DNA, the CDR3 is TGTGCCAGCAGTCGACTAGCGGGGGGGCTGAATGAGCAGTTCTTC.

The sample holds many counts of this clonotype. This rearrangement joins TRBV29-1 to TRBJ2-1; 8 bases match TRBD1. With V trimmed by 1 base and J by 2 bases, 10 bases remained unmatched. Germline values: CDR1 SQVTM, CDR2 ANQGSEA. The CDR3 covers 17 residues. The CDR3 DNA sequence: TGCAGCGTTGAAGGGATCGCAGGGGGCCTCGCCTACAATGAGCAGTTCTTC. Protein: CSVEGIAGGLAYNEQFF.

In regard to this clonotype: A single base separates this from a much larger clone, so it may be a read error. This chain connects TRBV5-1 to TRBJ2-3; 14 bases line up with TRBD2. This CDR3 contains 19 residues. CDR1 is SGHRS, CDR2 YFSETQ, per germline. The CDR3 coding sequence is TGCGACAGCAGCTTGGGGACTAGCGGGGGTGCCGGCGCCGGAGATACGCAGTATTTT. It translates to CDSSLGTSGGAGAGDTQYF.

This clonotype was detected ten times or more. The CDR3 spells CSAETSGGEDTQYF. As DNA, the CDR3 is TGCAGTGCTGAGACTAGCGGGGGGGAAGATACGCAGTATTTT. This chain connects TRBV20-1 to TRBJ2-3, with 14 bases fitting TRBD2. CDR3 size: 14 residues. V was pared by 5 bases and J by 5 bases, with 3 bases of the junction left unmatched. Germline V gives CDR1 DFQATT, CDR2 SNEGSKA (reference sequence).

This clonotype was detected a few times. The V call is TRBV20-1, the J call TRBJ2-7; 7 bases map to TRBD1. The germline gives CDR1 DFQATT, CDR2 SNEGSKA (reference sequence). CDR3 size: 13 residues. V shed 3 bases and J 4 bases; nucleotides not matched to a gene: 6. CDR3 protein: CSARVRGSYEQYF. The DNA of the CDR3 is TGCAGTGCTAGGGTCAGGGGGTCGTACGAGCAGTACTTC.

This clonotype was counted many times. The chain is built from TRBV12-3 or TRBV12-4 and TRBJ1-1; D not certain. Trimming took off 5 bases at V and 5 bases at J, with 12 bases between the two ends. The CDR3 sequence is 13 residues long. The CDR3 region is CASSATVGTEAFF. The CDR3 DNA is TGTGCCAGCAGTGCGACGGTGGGGACTGAAGCTTTCTTT.

This clonotype has a count of ten or more. The chain joins TRBV7-8 to TRBJ1-1; no reliable D call. CDR1 is SGHVS and CDR2 is FQNEAQ in the germline V gene. This CDR3 is built from 14 residues. V lost 5 bases to trimming and J lost 4 bases, with 14 bases between them. The CDR3, as DNA: TGTGCCAGCAGCCCCATTTACCGAAGCACTGAAGCTTTCTTT. This translates into CASSPIYRSTEAFF. The complete variable domain, with remaining parts taken from reference TRBV7-8 and TRBJ1-1, reads GAGVSQSPRYKVAKRGQDVALRCDPISGHVSLFWYQQALGQGPEFLTYFQNEAQLDKSGLPSDRFFAERPEGSVSTLKIQRTQQEDSAVYLCASSPIYRSTEAFFGQGTRLTVV.